The 27 T cell receptor beta chains reported below all come from one sample, sequenced in a study of blood T cell repertoires in COVID-19. Sequencing was performed with immunoSEQ multiplex PCR; in TCRdb, only in-frame clones are kept and a portion is missing. The sample holds about 280,000 clones, roughly nine tenths seen once. The sequenced sample consisted of peripheral blood. The receptors come from a woman between 40 and 55 years old who had recovered from COVID-19.

This rearrangement joins TRBV6-1 to TRBJ2-7; D uncertain. The CDR3 is 15 residues long. Germline loops: CDR1 MNHNS, CDR2 SASEGT. V was shortened by 1 base and J by 9 bases, with 19 bases between the two germline ends. The CDR3, as DNA: TGTGCCAGCAGTGAAGGGGCAGAATGGGCTACGGTGCAGTACTTC. Amino acids: CASSEGAEWATVQYF.

CDR3 in amino acids: CASSGSGSGGNEQFF. The DNA of the CDR3 is TGTGCCAGCTCAGGTAGCGGGAGCGGGGGAAATGAGCAGTTCTTC. The gene calls are TRBV18 and TRBJ2-1; 9 nucleotides match TRBD2. The germline V gene encodes CDR1 KGHSH and CDR2 LQKENI. The junction had 9 bases not matched to a gene; V was cut back by 5 bases and J by 7 bases. The CDR3 is 15 residues long. Full variable domain (missing parts from reference TRBV18 and TRBJ2-1): NAGVMQNPRHLVRRRGQEARLRCSPMKGHSHVYWYRQLPEEGLKFMVYLQKENIIDESGMPKERFSAEFPKEGPSILRIQQVVRGDSAAYFCASSGSGSGGNEQFFGPGTRLTVL.

V usage is TRBV30 and J usage is TRBJ1-5, with 8 bases matching TRBD1. CDR3 length equals 17 residues. The trim removed 0 bases at V and 4 bases at J, leaving 11 bases unmatched. Germline assignment: CDR1 GTSNPN and CDR2 SVGIG (reference sequence). CDR3 amino acids: CAWSVSTAGTGNQPQHF. The CDR3, as DNA: TGTGCCTGGAGTGTTTCAACAGCGGGGACAGGTAATCAGCCCCAGCATTTT.

The CDR3 DNA follows: TGTGCCAGCAGTTCCCTGGAGACCCAGTACTTC. This sequence encodes CASSSLETQYF. The chain links TRBV7-2 to TRBJ2-5; D gene unclear. CDR3 length: 11 residues. Trimming removed 6 bases from V and 5 bases from J, with 7 bases in between. CDR1 and CDR2 from the germline V gene are SGHTA and FQGNSA.

The V and J genes are TRBV28 and TRBJ1-4; 10 bases map to TRBD1. Germline lookup yields CDR1 MDHEN and CDR2 SYDVKM. The CDR3 loop spans 16 amino acids. V shed 5 bases and J 2 bases; nucleotides not matched to a gene: 5. CDR3 nucleotide sequence: TGTGCCAGCAGTCCAGGACAGGGGGTGACTAATGAAAAACTGTTTTTT. This codes for CASSPGQGVTNEKLFF.

The chain couples TRBV6-2 or TRBV6-3 to TRBJ2-1, with 10 bases that match TRBD2. The CDR3 runs to 15 residues. Germline V gene data show CDR1 as MNHEY and CDR2 as SVGEGT. The V segment lost 6 bases and the J segment 7 bases; nucleotides outside the gene matches: 9. The CDR3 DNA reads TGTGCCAGCAGCCCCGCACTAGCGGGATGGAATGAGCAGTTCTTC. This codes for CASSPALAGWNEQFF.

In its sample, this clone was seen once. The rearrangement links TRBV7-9 to TRBJ2-7; 12 bases match TRBD2. Germline V CDR1 and CDR2: SEHNR, FQNEAQ (reference sequence). V shed 5 bases and J 4 bases; nucleotides not matched to a gene: 9. This CDR3 contains 16 residues. The CDR3 sequence: CASSPPGLAGGYEQYF. CDR3 nucleotides: TGTGCCAGCAGCCCACCGGGTCTAGCGGGAGGGTACGAGCAGTACTTC.

In the case of this clone: At one boundary the junction diverges from the germline segment, which might be a read error. V usage is TRBV7-7 and J usage is TRBJ2-5, with TRBD2 matching 12 bases. The CDR3 runs 16 residues. Looked up from germline, CDR1 is SSHAT and CDR2 is FNYEAQ (reference sequence). CDR3 protein: CASSPGTSGYQETQYF. CDR3 sequence (DNA): TGTGCTAGCAGCCCCGGGACTAGCGGGTACCAAGAGACCCAGTACTTC.

This clone was counted between two and nine times. This chain links TRBV7-2 with TRBJ1-3, with 7 positions matching TRBD1. J lost 0 bases, V lost 5 bases, and 4 bases had no gene match. Germline CDR1 SGHTA, CDR2 FQGNSA. This CDR3 is built from 15 residues. CDR3: CASSLGTDSGNTIYF. CDR3 bases: TGTGCCAGCAGCCTCGGGACAGACTCTGGAAACACCATATATTTT.

The rearrangement links TRBV10-3 to TRBJ1-1; no clear D gene. CDR1 and CDR2 (germline): ENHRY, SYGVKD. V lost 0 bases and J 7 bases, leaving 12 bases between the germline ends. This CDR3 spans 14 amino acids. The CDR3 DNA follows: TGTGCCATCAGTGAGTCGGGCACACGGGGTGAAGCTTTCTTT. Encoded protein: CAISESGTRGEAFF.

CDR3 bases: TGTGCCAGCAGCCCGACAGGGATCTACGAGCAGTACTTC. This gives the protein CASSPTGIYEQYF. The chain links TRBV3-1 (or the pseudogene TRBV3-2) to TRBJ2-7; 7 bases line up with TRBD1. CDR1 is LGHDT and CDR2 is YNNKEL in the germline V gene (reference sequence). V dropped 4 bases and J dropped 3; count of bases not matched to a gene: 3. The length of the CDR3 is 13 residues.

This chain joins TRBV20-1 and TRBJ1-2; D uncertain. V was trimmed by 3 bases and J by 8 bases, leaving 7 bases between them. The CDR3 is 10 residues long. Germline V gene data show CDR1 as DFQATT and CDR2 as SNEGSKA (reference sequence). The CDR3 protein is CSASRGGYTF. The CDR3 DNA is TGCAGTGCTAGTCGAGGCGGCTACACCTTC.

The V and J genes are TRBV15 and TRBJ2-5, with D possibly matching TRBD2 (6 bases). CDR1 and CDR2 from the germline V gene are LNHNV and YYDKDF (reference sequence). Deletions cut 0 bases from V and 5 bases from J, with 10 bases between. The CDR3 spans 14 residues. The CDR3 here is CATSRDGTGETQYF. The CDR3 DNA follows: TGTGCCACCAGCAGAGATGGGACTGGGGAGACCCAGTACTTC.

A single count supports this clone. The V and J genes are TRBV7-2 and TRBJ2-1, with a tentative D call TRBD2 (5 bases). Germline V gene sequence: CDR1 SGHTA, CDR2 FQGNSA. V was trimmed by 3 bases and J by 0 bases, leaving 9 bases between them. The CDR3 has 15 residues. This chain's CDR3 is CASSLKRDSYNEQFF. DNA for the CDR3: TGTGCCAGCAGCTTGAAACGGGACTCCTACAATGAGCAGTTCTTC.

The chain employs TRBV12-3 or TRBV12-4 and TRBJ1-3; D is uncertain. The germline V and J ends were trimmed by 4 bases and 10 bases, with 8 bases remaining between them. The CDR3 is made up of 11 amino acids. The CDR3 is CASSSPGTIYF. The CDR3 DNA reads as TGTGCCAGCAGTTCCCCGGGGACCATATATTTT.

V is TRBV27 and J is TRBJ2-1; tentatively, D is TRBD1 (5 bases). V was cut by 6 bases and J by 4 bases, with 22 bases left in between. This CDR3 has 17 residues. CDR1 is MNHEY and CDR2 is SMNVEV in the germline V gene (reference sequence). Here the CDR3 reads CASSTFDPGKGYNEQFF. In DNA form, the CDR3 reads TGTGCCAGCAGCACTTTTGACCCTGGAAAGGGGTACAATGAGCAGTTCTTC.

This chain connects TRBV24-1 to TRBJ2-5; the D gene is possibly TRBD1 (6 bases). This CDR3 region has 15 residues. Trimming pared 3 bases from V and 4 bases from J, leaving 14 bases between. Germline assignment: CDR1 KGHDR and CDR2 SFDVKD. CDR3 coding DNA: TGTGCCACCAGTGATGCTACAGGGTCTCGAGAGACCCAGTACTTC. It codes for CATSDATGSRETQYF.

Only one count was recorded for this clone. V usage is TRBV27 and J usage is TRBJ2-5, with 9 bases aligning to TRBD1. CDR3 length equals 17 residues. Losses at the gene ends were 5 bases for V and 5 bases for J; bases not matched to a gene: 15. Germline V CDR1 and CDR2: MNHEY, SMNVEV (reference sequence). CDR3 sequence reads: CASSAHRGRVSEETQYF. CDR3 DNA sequence: TGTGCCAGCAGTGCCCACAGGGGGCGGGTAAGCGAGGAGACCCAGTACTTC.

The chain couples TRBV29-1 to TRBJ2-3; 9 positions match TRBD1. Losses at the gene ends were 7 bases for V and 5 bases for J; bases not matched to a gene: 7. This CDR3 region has 13 residues. Germline values: CDR1 SQVTM, CDR2 ANQGSEA. CDR3: CSGEQGAGDTQYF. In DNA form, the CDR3 reads TGCAGCGGAGAACAGGGGGCGGGAGATACGCAGTATTTT.

This chain connects TRBV7-9 to TRBJ2-5; 7 bases are a match to TRBD1. The V gene end was trimmed by 5 bases and the J gene end by 0 bases; junction bases not matched to a gene: 12. This CDR3 is 17 amino acids long. The germline CDR1 and CDR2 sequences are SEHNR and FQNEAQ (reference sequence). CDR3 in amino acids: CASSPRSADRYQETQYF. CDR3 bases: TGTGCCAGCAGCCCCCGATCCGCGGACAGGTACCAAGAGACCCAGTACTTC.

The chain recombines TRBV5-6 with TRBJ2-3, with a possible D match to TRBD2 (6 bases). CDR1 SGHDT and CDR2 YYEEEE come from the germline V gene. Trimming removed 2 bases from V and 2 bases from J, with 9 bases in between. This CDR3 is built from 14 residues. In DNA, the CDR3 is TGTGCCAGCAGCTTATGGGGGGTCACAGATACGCAGTATTTT. This encodes CASSLWGVTDTQYF.

The chain carries TRBV12-3 or TRBV12-4 and TRBJ2-3, with D perhaps matching TRBD2 (5 bases). V gave up 4 bases and J gave up 6 bases, with 8 bases separating them. The CDR3 spans 12 residues. DNA for the CDR3: TGTGCCAGCAGTTCAATAGCGGATACGCAGTATTTT. This sequence encodes CASSSIADTQYF.

The chain carries TRBV2 and TRBJ2-3; TRBD2 matches at 8 bases. Germline V gives CDR1 SNHLY, CDR2 FYNNEI. The CDR3 is 14 residues long. J gave up 0 bases and V 7 bases, and 3 bases lay outside the gene matches. CDR3 protein: CASIPSGSTDTQYF. CDR3 DNA sequence: TGTGCCAGCATCCCTAGCGGGAGCACAGATACGCAGTATTTT.

This CDR3 reads CASLWTTSTDTQYF. The CDR3 DNA sequence: TGTGCTAGCCTTTGGACTACTAGCACAGATACGCAGTATTTT. The rearrangement uses TRBV12-5 and TRBJ2-3; D perhaps matches TRBD2 (6 bases). Germline CDR1 and CDR2: LGHNT and FRNRAP. The CDR3 is made up of 14 amino acids. V was pared by 9 bases and J by 0 bases, with 13 bases between.

The CDR3 loop reads CASSYTDRANQPQHF. In nucleotides, the CDR3 is TGTGCCAGCAGTTACACTGACAGGGCTAATCAGCCCCAGCATTTT. This chain joins TRBV6-2 or TRBV6-3 and TRBJ1-5; 7 bases fit TRBD1. Per the germline V gene, CDR1 is MNHEY and CDR2 is SVGEGT. V dropped 2 bases and J dropped 4; count of bases not matched to a gene: 5. The CDR3 sequence is 15 residues long.

This clone was seen only a few times. A junction end diverges from the germline sequence, so it may reflect a read error. This chain links TRBV28 with TRBJ2-7; 7 nucleotides match TRBD1. Per the germline V gene, CDR1 is MDHEN and CDR2 is SYDVKM. The CDR3 has 14 amino acids. The CDR3 spells CASSLTGSSSEQYF. The CDR3 region has the DNA TGTGCCAGCAGTCTGACAGGGTCCTCCTCCGAGCAGTACTTC.

The rearrangement joins TRBV9 to TRBJ2-2; 7 bases line up with TRBD2. Trimming cost V 2 bases and J 6 bases; bases outside gene matches: 7. CDR1 and CDR2 (germline): SGDLS, YYNGEE. The CDR3 has 15 residues. The CDR3 sequence is CASSVLAERAGELFF. Here the CDR3 DNA reads TGTGCCAGCAGCGTCCTAGCGGAAAGGGCCGGGGAGCTGTTTTTT. Full variable domain (outside the CDR3, taken from reference TRBV9 and TRBJ2-2): DSGVTQTPKHLITATGQRVTLRCSPRSGDLSVYWYQQSLDQGLQFLIQYYNGEERAKGNILERFSAQQFPDLHSELNLSSLELGDSALYFCASSVLAERAGELFFGEGSRLTVL.